A single sample is the source of the 24 T cell receptor beta chains below, sequenced in a study of blood T cell repertoires in COVID-19 (dated by TCRdb to about 2020). Libraries were made using the immunoSEQ multiplex PCR assay. This is the immuneACCESS table as TCRdb keeps it, with only in-frame sequences that have V and J called. A part of the clones is gone; compared with another copy, unresolved V genes explain less than half, and the rest is unexplained. The sample records over 80,000 clones, around 87% of which are singletons. In total, the top ten clones hold about 20% of the sample. Sequencing input: peripheral blood. These receptors originate from a human donor in a cohort sampled during active COVID-19.

The J gene is TRBJ1-1, the V gene TRBV28; D gene uncertain. The CDR3 covers 13 residues. V was trimmed by 2 bases and J by 11 bases, leaving 15 bases between them. Germline V gene sequence: CDR1 MDHEN, CDR2 SYDVKM. Here the CDR3 reads CASSLRRLGGAFF. The CDR3 DNA reads TGTGCCAGCAGTTTACGGCGGCTCGGCGGCGCTTTCTTT.

The chain combines TRBV3-1 (or the pseudogene TRBV3-2) with TRBJ2-7; 7 nucleotides line up with TRBD2. Germline-derived CDR1 and CDR2 are LGHDT and YNNKEL (reference sequence). This CDR3 has 14 residues. Germline trimming cut 0 bases from V and 6 bases from J; bases unmatched to any gene: 5. The CDR3 nucleotides read TGTGCCAGCAGCCAAGATCGATCGGGGGGCGAGCAGTACTTC. The encoded protein is CASSQDRSGGEQYF.

The chain recombines TRBV7-8 with TRBJ1-4; TRBD1 matches at 10 bases. V was pared by 0 bases and J by 0 bases, with 16 bases of the junction left unmatched. The CDR3 runs 22 residues. Germline values: CDR1 SGHVS, CDR2 FQNEAQ. CDR3 DNA: TGTGCCAGCAGCTTAGCTTGGGGAGGCAGGGACAGGGGCATTGCAACTAATGAAAAACTGTTTTTT. Protein product: CASSLAWGGRDRGIATNEKLFF.

The chain uses TRBV2 and TRBJ2-7, with 7 bases matching TRBD1. The junction had 5 bases not matched to a gene; V was cut back by 7 bases and J by 2 bases. This CDR3 has 13 amino acids. Germline V CDR1 and CDR2: SNHLY, FYNNEI. This chain's CDR3 is CASKVQGAYEQYF. In nucleotides, the CDR3 is TGTGCCAGCAAGGTCCAGGGGGCCTACGAGCAGTACTTC. The whole variable domain, filled in from reference TRBV2 and TRBJ2-7, reads EPEVTQTPSHQVTQMGQEVILRCVPISNHLYFYWYRQILGQKVEFLVSFYNNEISEKSEIFDDQFSVERPDGSNFTLKIRSTKLEDSAMYFCASKVQGAYEQYFGPGTRLTVT.

This chain connects TRBV6-6 to TRBJ2-5; possible D gene TRBD1, 6 bases. This CDR3 spans 14 amino acids. V lost 4 bases and J 5 bases, leaving 14 bases between the germline ends. Germline V gives CDR1 MNHNY, CDR2 SVGAGI (reference sequence). DNA for the CDR3: TGTGCCAGCAGTTCCTACAGGGTGGTGGAGACCCAGTACTTC. This sequence encodes CASSSYRVVETQYF.

This clone has just a few counts. In nucleotides, the CDR3 is TGTGCCAGCAGGCTACAGGGTGAAGGCGAGCAGTACTTC. As protein: CASRLQGEGEQYF. The gene calls are TRBV27 and TRBJ2-7; tentative D call: TRBD1 (6 bases). The V end was cut by 6 bases, the J end by 6 bases, with 15 bases between. Germline CDR1 MNHEY, CDR2 SMNVEV (reference sequence). CDR3 length: 13 residues.

The V call is TRBV12-3 or TRBV12-4, the J call TRBJ2-1, with D perhaps matching TRBD2 (5 bases). Between the trimmed V and J ends, which lost 5 bases and 10 bases, there was a span of 12 bases. The CDR3 is made up of 12 amino acids. The CDR3 region is CASSPPWEEQFF. Here the CDR3 DNA reads TGTGCCAGCAGTCCCCCTTGGGAGGAGCAGTTCTTC.

This clone was picked up a small number of times. The V call is TRBV3-1 (or the pseudogene TRBV3-2), the J call TRBJ2-7; D not certain. The germline V gene encodes CDR1 LGHDT and CDR2 YNNKEL (reference sequence). This CDR3 is built from 13 residues. Trimming removed 1 base from V and 4 bases from J, with 8 bases in between. CDR3: CASSQGAIYEQYF. In DNA form, the CDR3 reads TGTGCCAGCAGCCAAGGGGCCATATACGAGCAGTACTTC.

V usage is TRBV12-5 and J usage is TRBJ2-7, with D uncertain. The CDR3 totals 21 residues. Trimming removed 0 bases at V and 2 bases at J, with 29 bases between. Germline CDR1 reads LGHNT; CDR2 reads FRNRAP. The CDR3 bases are TGTGCTAGTGGTTTGGTACGTGGTTGGCTAGTCCGTTTGTGCGGTGCCTACGAGCAGTACTTC. It yields the protein CASGLVRGWLVRLCGAYEQYF.

The chain is built from TRBV3-1 (or the pseudogene TRBV3-2) and TRBJ1-1; D is possibly TRBD1 (5 bases). V was trimmed by 3 bases and J by 0 bases, leaving 17 bases between them. The CDR3 is 17 residues long. The V gene's germline CDR1 is LGHDT and CDR2 YNNKEL (reference sequence). The CDR3 DNA reads as TGTGCCAGCAGCCATGACTGGAAAAGGGGATTGAACACTGAAGCTTTCTTT. It codes for CASSHDWKRGLNTEAFF.

The chain employs TRBV5-1 and TRBJ1-1; the D is unclear. The CDR3 has 13 amino acids. Germline assignment: CDR1 SGHRS and CDR2 YFSETQ. V lost 2 bases and J lost 8, with 13 bases in between. This chain's CDR3 is CASSFEPQIEAFF. In nucleotides, the CDR3 is TGCGCCAGCAGCTTTGAACCACAGATCGAAGCTTTCTTT.

The V and J genes are TRBV5-1 and TRBJ2-7; 7 bases agree with TRBD2. The CDR3 covers 16 residues. V trimming: 4 bases; J trimming: 3 bases; junction bases outside the gene matches: 13. Germline CDR1 reads SGHRS; CDR2 reads YFSETQ. For the CDR3, the DNA is TGCGCCAGCAGCCGGGTGGTGGGCGGGAGTAACTACGAGCAGTACTTC. It encodes CASSRVVGGSNYEQYF.

The chain combines TRBV29-1 with TRBJ2-5, with 7 positions matching TRBD2. Unmatched junction bases numbered 5, after V lost 6 bases and J lost 4 bases. The CDR3 spans 12 residues. Germline V gene sequence: CDR1 SQVTM, CDR2 ANQGSEA. The CDR3 reads CSVHPGGETQYF. CDR3 sequence (DNA): TGCAGCGTACACCCGGGGGGAGAGACCCAGTACTTC. The full variable domain, with the rest looked up from reference TRBV29-1 and TRBJ2-5, is SAVISQKPSRDICQRGTSLTIQCQVDSQVTMMFWYRQQPGQSLTLIATANQGSEATYESGFVIDKFPISRPNLTFSTLTVSNMSPEDSSIYLCSVHPGGETQYFGPGTRLLVL.

The chain combines TRBV18 with TRBJ1-2; 9 positions match TRBD1. The V gene end was trimmed by 2 bases and the J gene end by 4 bases; junction bases not matched to a gene: 5. Germline CDR1 and CDR2: KGHSH and LQKENI. This CDR3 has 15 residues. CDR3 sequence: CASSPTGQGSYGYTF. The CDR3 DNA reads as TGTGCCAGCTCACCAACGGGACAGGGATCCTATGGCTACACCTTC.

The V call is TRBV7-3, the J call TRBJ2-1, with D perhaps matching TRBD2 (5 bases). CDR3 length: 12 residues. V lost 5 bases and J 9 bases, leaving 11 bases between the germline ends. Germline V gene lookup returns CDR1 SGHTA and CDR2 FQGTGA. CDR3: CASSPGSGEQFF. CDR3 in DNA: TGTGCCAGCAGCCCCGGAAGCGGTGAGCAGTTCTTC.

The chain couples TRBV4-3 to TRBJ2-1; no firm D call. V was cut by 4 bases and J by 12 bases, with 19 bases left in between. The length of the CDR3 is 14 residues. The germline V gene has CDR1 LGHNA and CDR2 YSLEER. The CDR3 spells CASSPTRSSSWQFF. CDR3 DNA: TGCGCCAGCAGCCCCACGCGGAGCTCTTCGTGGCAGTTCTTC.

The V gene is TRBV10-3, the J gene TRBJ1-5; D is possibly TRBD1 (6 bases). The germline gives CDR1 ENHRY, CDR2 SYGVKD. The CDR3 totals 12 residues. The V end lost 10 bases, the J end lost 3 bases, and 10 bases lay between the germline ends. In DNA, the CDR3 is TGTGCCACCTGGGACACCAATCAGCCCCAGCATTTT. This translates into CATWDTNQPQHF.

V usage is TRBV10-3 and J usage is TRBJ2-3; TRBD2 matches 12 bases. Germline trimming cut 10 bases from V and 5 bases from J; bases unmatched to any gene: 4. Per the germline V gene, CDR1 is ENHRY and CDR2 is SYGVKD. The CDR3 contains 13 residues. In nucleotides, the CDR3 is TGTGCCACCGGGACTAGCGGGCAAGATACGCAGTATTTT. Translation gives CATGTSGQDTQYF.

This clone was counted a single time. V usage is TRBV6-1 and J usage is TRBJ2-1, with TRBD2 matching over 12 bases. Germline V CDR1 and CDR2: MNHNS, SASEGT. V lost 4 bases to trimming and J lost 4 bases; unmatched junction nucleotides: 5. CDR3 length equals 16 residues. The DNA of the CDR3 is TGTGCCAGCAGTGCGCTAGCGGGAGGGATATACAATGAGCAGTTCTTC. Translating it yields CASSALAGGIYNEQFF.

The chain joins TRBV7-2 to TRBJ2-4; possible D gene TRBD2, 6 bases. Germline assignment: CDR1 SGHTA and CDR2 FQGNSA. V was clipped by 0 bases and J by 3 bases, with 12 bases between them. This CDR3 is 16 amino acids long. The CDR3 DNA reads TGTGCCAGCAGCTTAGCGCCGGGAGTGGGCAAAAACATTCAGTACTTC. It specifies CASSLAPGVGKNIQYF.

This clone was detected once. The J gene is TRBJ1-2, the V gene TRBV5-8; no clear D gene. Trimming left V 4 bases short and J 11 bases short, with 18 bases between. This CDR3 is 13 amino acids long. Germline assignment: CDR1 SGHTS and CDR2 YDEGEE. The CDR3 here is CASSQRGHGTYTF. As DNA, the CDR3 is TGTGCCAGCAGCCAGCGAGGCCACGGAACATACACCTTC. The whole variable domain, filled in from reference TRBV5-8 and TRBJ1-2, reads EAGVTQSPTHLIKTRGQQATLRCSPISGHTSVYWYQQALGLGLQFLLWYDEGEERNRGNFPPRFSGRQFPNYSSELNVNALELEDSALYLCASSQRGHGTYTFGSGTRLTVV.

The V gene is TRBV6-6, the J gene TRBJ1-5; no clear D. Germline CDR1 and CDR2: MNHNY and SVGAGI (reference sequence). The V end lost 7 bases, the J end lost 6 bases, and 13 bases lay between the germline ends. The CDR3 extends over 13 amino acids. The CDR3 region is CASTPPSGQPQHF. The CDR3, as DNA: TGTGCCAGCACCCCTCCCTCGGGTCAGCCCCAGCATTTT.

The chain combines TRBV3-1 (or the pseudogene TRBV3-2) with TRBJ2-5; 8 bases are a match to TRBD1. The CDR3 consists of 13 residues. J lost 9 bases, V lost 2 bases, and 5 bases had no gene match. Germline values: CDR1 LGHDT, CDR2 YNNKEL (reference sequence). CDR3 nucleotides: TGTGCCAGCAGCCAACAGGGGGCCGGGGCCCAGTACTTC. It yields the protein CASSQQGAGAQYF.

The chain couples TRBV27 to TRBJ1-6; D not certain. The CDR3 runs 15 residues. The V gene's germline CDR1 is MNHEY and CDR2 SMNVEV (reference sequence). The V end lost 6 bases, the J end lost 8 bases, and 17 bases lay between the germline ends. CDR3 protein: CASSTTRPGYSPLHF. The CDR3 nucleotides read TGTGCCAGCAGCACGACAAGGCCTGGGTATTCACCCCTCCACTTT.